The T cell receptor (beta chain) described here comes from a study of monozygotic twins with inflammatory bowel disease. This clonotype registers medium-sized by frequency. This CDR3 has 13 amino acids. Template switching appended UMIs that held a 6-nucleotide sample barcode. Using the 5' RACE reads, TCRdb records one entry per CDR3 protein without DNA. The sample totals roughly 100,000 distinct CDR3 sequences; its top ten clones hold approximately 1.8%. Sequences were obtained from blood. This rearrangement joins TRBV12-3 or TRBV12-4 to TRBJ2-3; TCRdb's assignment of TRBD1 cannot be checked, as there is no DNA. The clonotype was recovered from a human donor with ulcerative colitis or Crohn's disease, or a healthy co-twin of an affected twin (not recorded which). This CDR3 is CASSLQGADTQYF.